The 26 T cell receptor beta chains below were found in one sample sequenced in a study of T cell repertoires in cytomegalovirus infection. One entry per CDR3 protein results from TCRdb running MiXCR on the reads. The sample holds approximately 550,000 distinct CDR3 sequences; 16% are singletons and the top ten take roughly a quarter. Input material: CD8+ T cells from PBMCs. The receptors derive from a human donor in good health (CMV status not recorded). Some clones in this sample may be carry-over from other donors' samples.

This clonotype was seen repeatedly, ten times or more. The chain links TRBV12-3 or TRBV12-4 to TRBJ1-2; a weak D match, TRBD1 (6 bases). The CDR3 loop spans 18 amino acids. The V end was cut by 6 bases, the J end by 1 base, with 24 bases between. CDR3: CASSSTGSKTDRNYGYTF. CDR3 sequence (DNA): TGTGCCAGCAGCTCGACAGGATCAAAAACCGACCGTAACTATGGCTACACCTTC.

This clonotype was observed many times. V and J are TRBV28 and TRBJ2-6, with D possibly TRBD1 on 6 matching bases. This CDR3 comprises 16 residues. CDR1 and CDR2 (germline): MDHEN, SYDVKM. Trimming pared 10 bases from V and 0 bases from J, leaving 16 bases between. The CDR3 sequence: CATQQGILSGANVLTF. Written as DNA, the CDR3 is TGTGCCACCCAACAGGGAATTCTCTCTGGGGCCAACGTCCTGACTTTC. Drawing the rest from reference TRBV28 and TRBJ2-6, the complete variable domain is DVKVTQSSRYLVKRTGEKVFLECVQDMDHENMFWYRQDPGLGLRLIYFSYDVKMKEKGDIPEGYSVSREKKERFSLILESASTNQTSMYLCATQQGILSGANVLTFGAGSRLTVL.

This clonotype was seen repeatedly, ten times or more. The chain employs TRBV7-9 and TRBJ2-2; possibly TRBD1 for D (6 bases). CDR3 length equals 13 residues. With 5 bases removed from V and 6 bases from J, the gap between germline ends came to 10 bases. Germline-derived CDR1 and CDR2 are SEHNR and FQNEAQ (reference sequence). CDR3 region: CASSRTGSGELFF. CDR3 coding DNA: TGTGCCAGCAGCCGAACAGGGTCCGGGGAGCTGTTTTTT. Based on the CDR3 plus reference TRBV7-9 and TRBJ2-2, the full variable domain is DTGVSQNPRHKITKRGQNVTFRCDPISEHNRLYWYRQTLGQGPEFLTYFQNEAQLEKSRLLSDRFSAERPKGSFSTLEIQRTEQGDSAMYLCASSRTGSGELFFGEGSRLTVL.

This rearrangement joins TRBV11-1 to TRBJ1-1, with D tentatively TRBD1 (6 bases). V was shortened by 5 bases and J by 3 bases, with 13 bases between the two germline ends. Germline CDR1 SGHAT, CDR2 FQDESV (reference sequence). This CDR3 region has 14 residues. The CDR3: CASSPSRQDTEAFF. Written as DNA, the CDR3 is TGTGCCAGCAGCCCATCCCGACAGGACACTGAAGCTTTCTTT.

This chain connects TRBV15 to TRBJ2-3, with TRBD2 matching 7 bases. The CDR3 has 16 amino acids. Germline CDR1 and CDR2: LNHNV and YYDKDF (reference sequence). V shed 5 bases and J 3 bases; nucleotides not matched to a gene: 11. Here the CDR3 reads CATSPLNGLETDTQYF. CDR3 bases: TGTGCCACCAGCCCTCTGAACGGACTAGAGACAGATACGCAGTATTTT.

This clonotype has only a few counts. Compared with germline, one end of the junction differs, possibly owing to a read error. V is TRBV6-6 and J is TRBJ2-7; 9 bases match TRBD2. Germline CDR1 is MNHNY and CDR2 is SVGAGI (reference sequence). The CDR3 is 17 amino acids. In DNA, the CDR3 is TGTGCCAGCAACCATCCCCGGCGGGGGGGCACTTCCTCCGAGCAGTACTTC. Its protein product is CASNHPRRGGTSSEQYF.

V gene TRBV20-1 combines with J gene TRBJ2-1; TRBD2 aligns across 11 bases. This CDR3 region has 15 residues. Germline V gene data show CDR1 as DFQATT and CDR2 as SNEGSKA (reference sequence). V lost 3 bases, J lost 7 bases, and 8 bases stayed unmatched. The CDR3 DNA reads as TGCAGTGCTAGTTCTCTAGCGGGGGGAAATAATGAGCAGTTCTTC. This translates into CSASSLAGGNNEQFF.

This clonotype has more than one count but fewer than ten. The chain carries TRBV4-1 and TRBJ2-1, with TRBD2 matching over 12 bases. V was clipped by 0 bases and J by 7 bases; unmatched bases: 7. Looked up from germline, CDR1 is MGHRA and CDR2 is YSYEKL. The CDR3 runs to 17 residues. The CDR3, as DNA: TGCGCCAGCAGCCAAGAGGGTACTAGCGGGGGGCTTAATGAGCAGTTCTTC. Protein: CASSQEGTSGGLNEQFF.

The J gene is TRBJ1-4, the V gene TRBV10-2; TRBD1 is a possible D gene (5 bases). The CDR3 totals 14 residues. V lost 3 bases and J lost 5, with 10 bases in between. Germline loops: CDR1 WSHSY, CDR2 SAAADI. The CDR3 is CASSEQDPNEKLFF. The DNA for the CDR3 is TGCGCCAGCAGTGAACAGGATCCAAATGAAAAACTGTTTTTT.

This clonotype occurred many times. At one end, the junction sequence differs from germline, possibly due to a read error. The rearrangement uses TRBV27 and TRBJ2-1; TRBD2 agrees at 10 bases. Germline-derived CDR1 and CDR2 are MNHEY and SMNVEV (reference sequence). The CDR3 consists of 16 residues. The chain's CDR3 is CATSTHGLAEYNEQFF. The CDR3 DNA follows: TGTGCCACCAGTACCCACGGACTAGCGGAATACAATGAGCAGTTCTTC.

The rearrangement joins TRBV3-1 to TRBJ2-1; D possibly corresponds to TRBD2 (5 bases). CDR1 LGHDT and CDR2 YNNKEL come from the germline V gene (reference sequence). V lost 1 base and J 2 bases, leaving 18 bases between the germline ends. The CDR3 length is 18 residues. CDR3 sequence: CASSQGPWRGKAYNEQFF. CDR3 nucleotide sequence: TGTGCCAGCAGCCAAGGTCCCTGGCGAGGGAAAGCCTACAATGAGCAGTTCTTC.

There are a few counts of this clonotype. The CDR3 region has the DNA TGTGCCACCAGCAGAGCCTTGGGACAGCCCTTTAGCACAGATACGCAGTATTTT. It codes for CATSRALGQPFSTDTQYF. The chain has TRBV15 and TRBJ2-3; TRBD1 agrees at 7 bases. In germline, CDR1 is LNHNV, CDR2 YYDKDF (reference sequence). V lost 1 base and J lost 0; bases outside the gene matches: 10. The CDR3 length is 18 residues.

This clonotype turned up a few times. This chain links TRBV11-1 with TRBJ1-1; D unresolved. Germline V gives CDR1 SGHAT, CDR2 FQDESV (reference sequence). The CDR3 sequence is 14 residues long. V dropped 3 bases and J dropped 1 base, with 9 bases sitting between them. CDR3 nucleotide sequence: TGTGCCAGCAGCTTTGCGGAGGGGAACACTGAAGCTTTCTTT. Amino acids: CASSFAEGNTEAFF.

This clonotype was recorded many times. The chain's CDR3 is CASSPRTGGYNEQFF. Written as DNA, the CDR3 is TGTGCCAGCAGTCCACGGACAGGGGGCTACAATGAGCAGTTCTTC. The rearrangement joins TRBV12-3 or TRBV12-4 to TRBJ2-1, with 10 bases fitting TRBD1. V trimming: 5 bases; J trimming: 3 bases; junction bases outside the gene matches: 4. The CDR3 has 15 residues.

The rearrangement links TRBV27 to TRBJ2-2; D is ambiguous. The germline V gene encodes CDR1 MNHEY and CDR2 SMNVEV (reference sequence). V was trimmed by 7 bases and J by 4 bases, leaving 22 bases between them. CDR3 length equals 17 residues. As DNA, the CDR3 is TGTGCCAGCACCTTAGAGCCCTCGAGCCTTACCACCGGGGAGCTGTTTTTT. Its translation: CASTLEPSSLTTGELFF.

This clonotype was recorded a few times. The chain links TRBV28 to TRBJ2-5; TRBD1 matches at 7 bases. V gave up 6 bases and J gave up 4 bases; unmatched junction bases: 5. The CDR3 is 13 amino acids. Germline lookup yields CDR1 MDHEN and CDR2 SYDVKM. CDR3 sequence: CASRDRNGETQYF. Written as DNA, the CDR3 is TGTGCCAGCAGGGACAGGAATGGAGAGACCCAGTACTTC.

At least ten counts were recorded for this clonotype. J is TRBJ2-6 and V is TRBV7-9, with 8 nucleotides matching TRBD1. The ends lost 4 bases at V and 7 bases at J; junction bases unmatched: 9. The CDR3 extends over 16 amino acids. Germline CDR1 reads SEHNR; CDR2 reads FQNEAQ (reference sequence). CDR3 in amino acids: CASSSQTGAQANVLTF. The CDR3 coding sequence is TGTGCCAGCAGCTCCCAGACAGGGGCCCAAGCCAACGTCCTGACTTTC.

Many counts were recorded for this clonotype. The CDR3 bases are TGTGCCAGCAGCTCTATTTCCCATGAGCAGTTCTTC. Translating gives CASSSISHEQFF. The chain combines TRBV7-3 with TRBJ2-1, with D unresolved. Germline V gene sequence: CDR1 SGHTA, CDR2 FQGTGA. V gave up 4 bases and J gave up 8 bases, with 9 bases separating them. The CDR3 covers 12 residues.

CDR3 in amino acids: CAENRGTDTQYF. The CDR3 coding sequence is TGTGCCGAAAATAGGGGCACAGATACGCAGTATTTT. This chain uses TRBV28 with TRBJ2-3; D gene unclear. CDR3 length: 12 amino acids. Trimming removed 11 bases from V and 1 base from J, with 10 bases in between. Germline CDR1 and CDR2: MDHEN and SYDVKM.

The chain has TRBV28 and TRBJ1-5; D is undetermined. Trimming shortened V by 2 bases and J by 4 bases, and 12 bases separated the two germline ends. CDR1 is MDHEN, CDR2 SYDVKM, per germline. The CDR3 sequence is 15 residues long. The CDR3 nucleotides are TGTGCCAGCAGTTTAATGGAGGAACCTAATCAGCCCCAGCATTTT. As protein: CASSLMEEPNQPQHF.

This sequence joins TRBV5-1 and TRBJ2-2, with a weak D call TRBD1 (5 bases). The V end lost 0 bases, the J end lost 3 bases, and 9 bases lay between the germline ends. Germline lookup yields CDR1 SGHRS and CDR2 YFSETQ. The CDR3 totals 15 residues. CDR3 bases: TGCGCCAGCAGCTTGGTGATAGGGGACACCGGGGAGCTGTTTTTT. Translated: CASSLVIGDTGELFF.

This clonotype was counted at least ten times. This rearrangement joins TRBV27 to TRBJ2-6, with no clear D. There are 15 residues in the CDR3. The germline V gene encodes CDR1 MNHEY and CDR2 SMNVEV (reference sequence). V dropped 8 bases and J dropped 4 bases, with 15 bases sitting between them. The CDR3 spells CASQSGVSGANVLTF. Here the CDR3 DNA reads TGTGCCAGCCAATCTGGGGTGTCCGGGGCCAACGTCCTGACTTTC. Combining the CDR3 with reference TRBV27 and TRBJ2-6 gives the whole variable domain EAQVTQNPRYLITVTGKKLTVTCSQNMNHEYMSWYRQDPGLGLRQIYYSMNVEVTDKGDVPEGYKVSRKEKRNFPLILESPSPNQTSLYFCASQSGVSGANVLTFGAGSRLTVL.

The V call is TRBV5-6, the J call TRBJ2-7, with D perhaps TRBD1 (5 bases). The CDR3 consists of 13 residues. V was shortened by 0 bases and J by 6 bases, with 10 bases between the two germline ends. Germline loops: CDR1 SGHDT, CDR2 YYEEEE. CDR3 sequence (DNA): TGTGCCAGCAGCTTGGCAGGGTCCCTCGAGCAGTACTTC. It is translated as CASSLAGSLEQYF.

This CDR3 reads CASSQGRGNTGELFF. CDR3 coding DNA: TGTGCCAGCAGTCAAGGCAGGGGGAACACCGGGGAGCTGTTTTTT. This chain links TRBV6-6 with TRBJ2-2; tentatively, D is TRBD1 (6 bases). Germline CDR1 reads MNHNY; CDR2 reads SVGAGI (reference sequence). This CDR3 is built from 15 residues. Trimming removed 5 bases at V and 1 base at J, with 11 bases between.

CDR3 protein: CASSPTGSMNTEAFF. The CDR3 DNA follows: TGTGCCAGCAGCCCGACAGGGAGCATGAACACTGAAGCTTTCTTT. The chain links TRBV9 to TRBJ1-1; 7 bases match TRBD1. This CDR3 has 15 amino acids. Germline V gives CDR1 SGDLS, CDR2 YYNGEE. V shed 4 bases and J 0 bases; nucleotides not matched to a gene: 6.

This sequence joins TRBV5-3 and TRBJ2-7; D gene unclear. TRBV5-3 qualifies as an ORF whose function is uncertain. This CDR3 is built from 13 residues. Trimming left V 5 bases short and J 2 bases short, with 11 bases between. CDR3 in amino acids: CARRRLSAYEQYF. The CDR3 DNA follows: TGTGCCAGAAGAAGACTGTCGGCCTACGAGCAGTACTTC.